Detailed here is one T cell receptor beta chain. The antigen it recognizes is unknown. Per-base qualities were not stored, and no clone one base away is much larger. Sequencing relied on an Illumina NovaSeq 6000. Using 5'RACE with constant-segment primers, TCRalpha and TCRbeta cDNA libraries were constructed, with sample barcodes and unique molecular identifiers added in the process. Trizol reagent was used to extract RNA from every sample. Library amplification was performed in two PCR steps, and a second sample barcode and Illumina TruSeq adapters were introduced in the second step. Sequencing of the libraries was done on an Illumina NovaSeq, producing 2 x 150 bp paired-end reads. From the authors' description of their analysis: The reads were demultiplexed and collapsed into UMI-guided consensus sequences using migec v1.2.7. Using mixcr v2.1.11, UMI consensuses were aligned to TRA and TRB V and J templates and then assembled into clonotypes. Clonotypes were classified as expanded or contracted when called significant by both edgeR and NoisET, with noise models trained on biological replicates. For edgeR calls, the cutoffs were a false discovery rate-adjusted p below 0.01 and a log2 fold-change threshold of 1. PCA with hierarchical clustering of max-normalized trajectories of the 1000 most abundant clonotypes was used as exploratory dynamics analysis. The CD4 or CD8 phenotype of responding clones was assigned using the separately sequenced CD4+ and CD8+ repertoires. TCRdb reanalyzed the raw reads on its own, using fastp at Q25 for trimming and MiXCR for clone calling, and kept in-frame beta chains. Every CDR3 protein is listed once, alongside the most common genes and DNA of its rows. TCRdb's processing, not the study's, gives the V and J calls here. For this sample the table gives 500,000 to 650,000 distinct CDR3 sequences, of which less than 25% were detected only once. The ten largest clones take up about 8.7% of the sample.

This entry comes from a study of T-cell memory formation after mild COVID-19 (dated by TCRdb to the early 2020s). Context from the whole study: TCR sequence clusters from the two donors were largely donor specific. Longitudinal TCRalpha and TCRbeta repertoire sequencing tracked T-cell clones expanding and contracting after mild COVID-19 in a couple of donors. Two young, previously healthy adult volunteers made up the cohort, one male and one female. What the authors observed across the whole study: The second-wave clones that peaked on day 37 were not confirmed to be SARS-CoV-2 specific. The study covered only a couple of mild cases, and larger cohorts including severe cases with pre-infection samples were considered necessary. Contracting CD4+ clones turned up mainly in the CM and EM memory subsets, whereas EMRA was where CD8+ clones were enriched. Some responding clones were detected in pre-infection memory, suggesting pre-existing cross-reactive memory T cells joined the SARS-CoV-2 response. Clones that contracted from day 15 to 85 showed balanced CD4/CD8 phenotypes, whereas a second wave of clones that expanded from day 15 to 37 leaned towards CD4+.

Ficoll-Paque density gradient centrifugation was used to isolate PBMCs. The cysteine opens and the phenylalanine closes a CDR3 of 14 amino acids. The read is trimmed to its CDR3 DNA, 42 bases read in frame from base 1. In the germline V gene, CDR1 corresponds to MNHEY and CDR2 to SVGAGI. V was cut back by 0 bases and J by 6 bases, leaving a gap of 11 bases between them. Sequencing was performed on PBMCs or a T cell subset sorted from them (not recorded which). The source of this sequence is an adult woman who had mild COVID-19 (a few samples of this study predate the infection). The sample titles of this study are shuffled in the database, so cell type and time point are left out; the donor was told from shared clones. The chain is encoded by TRBV6-5 joined to TRBJ1-2; the D segment could be TRBD1, given 6 matching bases. The DNA is as follows: TGTGCCAGCAGTTACTCAGGGACACCCCATGGCTACACCTTC. It translates as CASSYSGTPHGYTF.